Shown below are 23 T cell receptor beta chains from a single sample sequenced in a study of cytomegalovirus exposure and HLA in healthy donors. Both 60 Vbeta primers and 13 Jbeta primers went into the PCR. Method: immunoSEQ multiplex PCR; TCRdb's copy keeps in-frame clones and lacks some. There are about 200,000 clones in the sample, with roughly 1.2% held by the top ten. The sample was PBMCs. The receptors stem from a girl aged 2 to 10 in good health and CMV-seropositive.

In nucleotides, the CDR3 is TGTGCCAGCAGCGCCGCCGGGTACACTGAAGCTTTCTTT. Residues: CASSAAGYTEAFF. The J gene is TRBJ1-1, the V gene TRBV28; D unresolved. Germline V CDR1 and CDR2: MDHEN, SYDVKM. The V end was cut by 6 bases, the J end by 3 bases, with 11 bases between. This CDR3 is built from 13 residues.

V and J are TRBV7-2 and TRBJ1-5; D remains unclear. Germline V lookup: CDR1 SGHTA, CDR2 FQGNSA. CDR3 length: 13 amino acids. The germline V and J ends were trimmed by 5 bases and 4 bases, with 9 bases remaining between them. The CDR3 nucleotides are TGTGCCAGCAGCACTTTCTCTAATCAGCCCCAGCATTTT. Amino acids: CASSTFSNQPQHF. The entire variable domain, with the rest obtained from reference TRBV7-2 and TRBJ1-5, is as follows: GAGVSQSPSNKVTEKGKDVELRCDPISGHTALYWYRQSLGQGLEFLIYFQGNSAPDKSGLPSDRFSAERTGGSVSTLTIQRTQQEDSAVYLCASSTFSNQPQHFGDGTRLSIL.

The V gene is TRBV5-1, the J gene TRBJ1-2; the match to TRBD1 covers 9 bases. V was pared by 0 bases and J by 4 bases, with 7 bases of the junction left unmatched. The germline V gene has CDR1 SGHRS and CDR2 YFSETQ. The CDR3 loop spans 16 amino acids. CDR3 sequence: CASSLDTGTGLYGYTF. CDR3 coding DNA: TGCGCCAGCAGCTTGGATACCGGGACAGGGCTCTATGGCTACACCTTC.

The chain joins TRBV5-1 to TRBJ2-7; 10 bases fit TRBD2. The V and J ends lost 4 bases and 2 bases, in that order; junction bases with no gene match: 15. In germline, CDR1 is SGHRS, CDR2 YFSETQ. The CDR3 consists of 18 residues. The CDR3 loop is CASSPFTVGLAGAYEQYF. CDR3 DNA: TGCGCCAGCAGCCCATTCACGGTAGGCCTAGCGGGAGCCTACGAGCAGTACTTC.

This sequence joins TRBV28 and TRBJ1-5; TRBD1 matches at 7 bases. With 5 bases clipped from V and 7 bases from J, the junction kept 14 bases outside the gene matches. CDR1 and CDR2 (germline): MDHEN, SYDVKM. The CDR3 is 16 residues long. This CDR3 is CASSSYRDSPFQPQHF. Written as DNA, the CDR3 is TGTGCCAGCAGTAGCTACAGGGACAGCCCATTCCAGCCCCAGCATTTT.

This rearrangement joins TRBV7-8 to TRBJ2-1, with 8 bases aligning to TRBD2. Germline CDR1 is SGHVS and CDR2 is FQNEAQ. The junction had 7 bases not matched to a gene; V was cut back by 1 base and J by 8 bases. The CDR3 is 15 residues long. CDR3 coding DNA: TGTGCCAGCAGCTTAGGAGCGGGAGTTCGTTATGAGCAGTTCTTC. Translating it yields CASSLGAGVRYEQFF.

The rearrangement uses TRBV28 and TRBJ1-2; the match to TRBD1 covers 10 bases. This CDR3 region has 15 residues. V dropped 8 bases and J dropped 8; count of bases not matched to a gene: 14. Germline V CDR1 and CDR2: MDHEN, SYDVKM. CDR3 loop: CASRYSGTGDVGYTF. CDR3 nucleotides: TGTGCCAGCCGGTACTCGGGGACAGGGGATGTCGGCTACACCTTC.

The genes are TRBV5-1 and TRBJ2-5; TRBD1 matches 7 bases. Losses at the gene ends were 5 bases for V and 1 base for J; bases not matched to a gene: 11. The germline gives CDR1 SGHRS, CDR2 YFSETQ. The CDR3 loop spans 16 amino acids. The CDR3 is CASSRTLRTGQETQYF. In DNA, the CDR3 is TGCGCCAGCAGTCGGACACTCCGGACAGGCCAAGAGACCCAGTACTTC.

The chain links TRBV30 to TRBJ1-1, with 7 bases identical to TRBD1. CDR1 and CDR2 from the germline V gene are GTSNPN and SVGIG (reference sequence). Trimming cost V 4 bases and J 1 base; bases outside gene matches: 3. The CDR3 consists of 13 residues. The CDR3 region has the DNA TGTGCCTGGAAGAGACAGGGGAACACTGAAGCTTTCTTT. Its translation: CAWKRQGNTEAFF.

V gene TRBV5-1 combines with J gene TRBJ2-1; the D gene is possibly TRBD2 (6 bases). Per germline, CDR1 SGHRS and CDR2 YFSETQ. The CDR3 is 13 amino acids. The V and J ends lost 2 bases and 9 bases respectively, with 12 bases between them. Here the CDR3 reads CASSFTAEGEQFF. The DNA for the CDR3 is TGCGCCAGCAGCTTTACTGCGGAGGGTGAGCAGTTCTTC.

The chain recombines TRBV5-4 with TRBJ1-4; weak D call: TRBD1 (6 bases). The CDR3 has 15 amino acids. The V end lost 2 bases, the J end lost 7 bases, and 15 bases lay between the germline ends. Germline V CDR1 and CDR2: SGHNT, YYREEE (reference sequence). The CDR3 sequence: CASSLGRGALEKLFF. The CDR3 DNA reads as TGTGCCAGCAGCTTAGGTCGGGGGGCCCTTGAAAAACTGTTTTTT.

This chain connects TRBV27 to TRBJ2-7, with D possibly being TRBD1 (6 bases). The germline CDR1 and CDR2 sequences are MNHEY and SMNVEV (reference sequence). V was pared by 1 base and J by 6 bases, with 10 bases between. This CDR3 has 13 amino acids. CDR3 DNA sequence: TGTGCCAGCAGTTTATTTCTGGGGGCCGAGCAGTACTTC. It yields the protein CASSLFLGAEQYF.

V usage is TRBV25-1 and J usage is TRBJ1-2; D gene unclear. Germline V gene data show CDR1 as MGHDK and CDR2 as SYGVNS. V lost 2 bases and J lost 5, with 15 bases in between. The length of the CDR3 is 15 residues. CDR3: CASSERFGVGYGYTF. CDR3 DNA sequence: TGTGCCAGCAGTGAACGATTCGGGGTAGGGTATGGCTACACCTTC.

J is TRBJ1-4 and V is TRBV4-1, with D unclear. Germline lookup yields CDR1 MGHRA and CDR2 YSYEKL. CDR3 size: 15 residues. Trimming left V 1 base short and J 7 bases short, with 13 bases between. CDR3: CASSQVLQLREKLFF. In nucleotides, the CDR3 is TGCGCCAGCAGCCAAGTGCTTCAACTTCGTGAAAAACTGTTTTTT.

The gene calls are TRBV27 and TRBJ1-1; D is perhaps TRBD1 (5 bases). The CDR3 is 13 amino acids. The germline CDR1 and CDR2 sequences are MNHEY and SMNVEV (reference sequence). Trimming took off 8 bases at V and 4 bases at J, with 14 bases between the two ends. CDR3 DNA sequence: TGTGCCAGCCGACTTTCCGGGGGCACTGAAGCTTTCTTT. Translation gives CASRLSGGTEAFF.

CDR3 in amino acids: CASRKTKGGTEAFF. In DNA, the CDR3 is TGTGCCAGCAGAAAAACAAAGGGGGGGACTGAAGCTTTCTTT. The V call is TRBV6-6, the J call TRBJ1-1, with TRBD1 as a possible D gene (6 bases). This CDR3 comprises 14 residues. Germline values: CDR1 MNHNY, CDR2 SVGAGI (reference sequence). The V end was cut by 6 bases, the J end by 5 bases, with 16 bases between.

The chain is built from TRBV6-6 and TRBJ2-3; the D is unclear. This CDR3 is 14 amino acids long. Germline loops: CDR1 MNHNY, CDR2 SVGAGI (reference sequence). V lost 10 bases and J 2 bases, leaving 16 bases between the germline ends. CDR3 DNA sequence: TGTGCCACCCCAGTAGCAATTTCCACAGATACGCAGTATTTT. This sequence encodes CATPVAISTDTQYF.

V usage is TRBV5-1 and J usage is TRBJ2-7, with a tentative D call TRBD1 (5 bases). This CDR3 contains 16 residues. Trimming shortened V by 4 bases and J by 7 bases, and 24 bases separated the two germline ends. The germline V gene has CDR1 SGHRS and CDR2 YFSETQ. The CDR3 sequence is CASSPVGGRGLGEQYF. In nucleotides, the CDR3 is TGCGCCAGCAGCCCCGTTGGCGGTAGGGGATTGGGTGAGCAGTACTTC.

The genes are TRBV2 and TRBJ2-3; the match to TRBD2 covers 7 bases. V lost 6 bases and J lost 2; bases outside the gene matches: 8. Per germline, CDR1 SNHLY and CDR2 FYNNEI. The CDR3 extends over 15 amino acids. CDR3 DNA sequence: TGTGCCAGCAGCATGTATGGGGGGGACACAGATACGCAGTATTTT. This gives the protein CASSMYGGDTDTQYF.

The gene calls are TRBV6-1 and TRBJ2-7; weak D call: TRBD1 (8 bases). Germline-derived CDR1 and CDR2 are MNHNS and SASEGT. Trimming removed 4 bases from V and 2 bases from J, with 18 bases in between. There are 16 residues in the CDR3. The CDR3 spells CASSASQGGETYEQYF. DNA for the CDR3: TGTGCCAGCAGTGCCTCACAGGGGGGGGAAACCTACGAGCAGTACTTC.

The J gene is TRBJ2-3, the V gene TRBV6-5, with D maybe TRBD2 (6 bases). Germline-derived CDR1 and CDR2 are MNHEY and SVGAGI. The V end lost 8 bases, the J end lost 4 bases, and 19 bases lay between the germline ends. The length of the CDR3 is 15 residues. The CDR3, as DNA: TGTGCCAGCCGCGAGGGTGGGGGGATAGCAGATACGCAGTATTTT. The encoded protein is CASREGGGIADTQYF.

The chain joins TRBV28 to TRBJ1-2, with TRBD1 identical over 10 bases. CDR3 size: 14 residues. Germline CDR1 reads MDHEN; CDR2 reads SYDVKM. V lost 6 bases, J lost 8 bases, and 9 bases stayed unmatched. CDR3 in amino acids: CASSSPGQGLGYTF. In DNA, the CDR3 is TGTGCCAGCAGCTCCCCGGGACAGGGGTTAGGCTACACCTTC.

The chain carries TRBV27 and TRBJ2-2; TRBD2 is a possible D gene (5 bases). CDR3 size: 15 residues. Between the trimmed V and J ends, which lost 7 bases and 6 bases, there was a span of 18 bases. The germline gives CDR1 MNHEY, CDR2 SMNVEV (reference sequence). The CDR3 nucleotides are TGTGCCAGCACGACCAACATAAACGGGGCCGGGGAGCTGTTTTTT. Translation gives CASTTNINGAGELFF.